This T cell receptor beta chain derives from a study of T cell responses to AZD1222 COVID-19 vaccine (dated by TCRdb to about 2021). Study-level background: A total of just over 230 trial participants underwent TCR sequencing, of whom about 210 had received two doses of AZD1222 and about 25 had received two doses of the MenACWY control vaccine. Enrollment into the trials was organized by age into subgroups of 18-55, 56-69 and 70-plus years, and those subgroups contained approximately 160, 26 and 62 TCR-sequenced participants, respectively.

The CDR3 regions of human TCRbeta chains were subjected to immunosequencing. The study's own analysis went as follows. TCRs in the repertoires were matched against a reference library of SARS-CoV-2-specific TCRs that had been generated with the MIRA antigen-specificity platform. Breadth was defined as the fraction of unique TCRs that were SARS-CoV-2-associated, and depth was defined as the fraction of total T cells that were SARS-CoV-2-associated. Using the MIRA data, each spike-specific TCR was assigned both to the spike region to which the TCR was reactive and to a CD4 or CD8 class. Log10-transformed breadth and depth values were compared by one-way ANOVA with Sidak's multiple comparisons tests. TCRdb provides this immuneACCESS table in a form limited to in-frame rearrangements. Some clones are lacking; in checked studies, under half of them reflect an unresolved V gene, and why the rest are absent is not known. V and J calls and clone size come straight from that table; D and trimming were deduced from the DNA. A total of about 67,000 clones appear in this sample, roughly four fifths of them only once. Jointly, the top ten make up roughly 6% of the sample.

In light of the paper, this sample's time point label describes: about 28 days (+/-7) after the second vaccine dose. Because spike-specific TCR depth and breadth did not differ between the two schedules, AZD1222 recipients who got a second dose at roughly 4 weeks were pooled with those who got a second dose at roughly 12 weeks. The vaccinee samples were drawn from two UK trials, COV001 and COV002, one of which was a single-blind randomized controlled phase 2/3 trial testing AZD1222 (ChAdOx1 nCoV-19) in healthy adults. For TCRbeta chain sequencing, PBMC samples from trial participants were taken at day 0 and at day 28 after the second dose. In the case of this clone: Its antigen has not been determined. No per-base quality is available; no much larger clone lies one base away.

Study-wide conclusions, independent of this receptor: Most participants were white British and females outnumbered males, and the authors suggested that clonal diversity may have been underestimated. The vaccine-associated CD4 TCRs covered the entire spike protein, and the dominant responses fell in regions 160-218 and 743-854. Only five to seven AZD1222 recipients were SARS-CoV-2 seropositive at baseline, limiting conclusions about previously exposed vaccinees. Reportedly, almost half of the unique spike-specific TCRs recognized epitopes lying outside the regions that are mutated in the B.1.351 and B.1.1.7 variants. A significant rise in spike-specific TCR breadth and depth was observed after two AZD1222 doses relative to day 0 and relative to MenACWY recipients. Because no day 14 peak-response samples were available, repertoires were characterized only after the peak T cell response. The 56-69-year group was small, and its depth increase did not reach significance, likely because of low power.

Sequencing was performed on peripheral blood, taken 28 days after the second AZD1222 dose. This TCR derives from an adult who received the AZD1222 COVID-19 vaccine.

The CDR3 is CASSQDRVAGGPYNEQFF. In nucleotide form, the sequence is TGCGCCAGCAGCCAAGATCGAGTCGCGGGGGGCCCTTACAATGAGCAGTTCTTC. In this chain, TRBV4-3 is recombined with TRBJ2-1, and TRBD2 matches 8 of the central bases. From V the trimming removes 0 bases and from J it removes 4 bases, while the gene matches leave 11 bases of the junction unaccounted for. The CDR3 runs 18 amino acids, cysteine and phenylalanine included. Only the CDR3 portion is preserved as DNA: 54 bases, with reading frame beginning at the first base. From a lookup of the germline V gene, CDR1 and CDR2 are LGHNA and YSLEER.